This T cell receptor (beta chain) was identified during a study of CD8 T cells in Susac syndrome. The germline gives CDR1 LGHNT, CDR2 FRNRAP. The CDR3 consists of 13 residues. Trimming took 3 bases from V and 7 from J, leaving 12 bases between them. Sequencing of TCR beta was performed on blood CD8+ T cells and on blood CD4+ T cells. It was healthy donors who served as the controls, matched for age and sex. CD8+ and CD4+ T cells were negatively isolated; TEMRA cells were FACS-enriched. RNA, at about 0.45 to 1 ug, was reverse transcribed with random hexamers. The immunoSEQ assay covered 54 Vbeta and 13 Jbeta segments for CDR3. TCRdb fed the immunoSEQ multiplex PCR reads into MiXCR, producing one record per CDR3 protein. The table has about 69,000 distinct CDR3 sequences, 95% seen once.

The genes are TRBV12-5 and TRBJ1-1; weak D call: TRBD1 (5 bases). Source material: CD8+ T cells from PBMCs. The source is a human donor in good health. This CDR3 reads CASGLAGRSEAFF. For the CDR3, the DNA is TGTGCTAGTGGTTTAGCGGGACGGAGTGAAGCTTTCTTT.